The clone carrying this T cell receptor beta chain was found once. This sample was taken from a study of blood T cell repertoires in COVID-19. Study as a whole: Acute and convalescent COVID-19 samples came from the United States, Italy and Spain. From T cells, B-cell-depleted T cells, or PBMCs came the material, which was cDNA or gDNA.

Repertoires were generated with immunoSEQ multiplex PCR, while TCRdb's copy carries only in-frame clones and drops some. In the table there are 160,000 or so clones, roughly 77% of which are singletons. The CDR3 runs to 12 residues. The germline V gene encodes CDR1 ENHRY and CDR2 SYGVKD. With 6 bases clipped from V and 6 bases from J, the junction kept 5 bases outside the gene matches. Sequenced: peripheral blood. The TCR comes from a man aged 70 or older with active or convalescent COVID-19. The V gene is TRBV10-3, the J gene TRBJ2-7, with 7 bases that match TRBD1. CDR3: CAIRPTGFEQYF. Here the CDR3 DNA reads TGTGCCATCAGGCCGACAGGGTTCGAGCAGTACTTC.